These 26 T cell receptor beta chains were all obtained from the same sample, sequenced in a study of T cells in Graves' hyperthyroidism and ophthalmopathy. Amplification of TCR beta CDR3 regions was performed using RNA transcripts as template. Primed by the HTBI set, a first-round RT-PCR was run on the TCR CDR3. Using its own MiXCR run on the multiplex PCR reads, TCRdb lists one record per CDR3 protein. The repertoire holds more than 450,000 distinct CDR3 sequences, with approximately 15% as singletons. The sequenced sample was blood. The source of these receptors is a woman aged 40 to 50 with Graves' hyperthyroidism.

This clonotype was seen ten or more times. This chain connects TRBV25-1 to TRBJ2-3; weak D call: TRBD2 (6 bases). This CDR3 is 15 amino acids long. The V and J ends lost 0 bases and 6 bases respectively, with 13 bases between them. The germline CDR1 and CDR2 sequences are MGHDK and SYGVNS. The CDR3 loop is CASSEYGGYEDTQYF. For the CDR3, the DNA is TGTGCCAGCAGTGAATACGGAGGGTATGAGGATACGCAGTATTTT.

Concerning this clonotype: It may be a read error: a sequence one base away is much more abundant. The chain uses TRBV18 and TRBJ1-4; D is unclear. V was shortened by 3 bases and J by 0 bases, with 8 bases between the two germline ends. Germline V gene lookup returns CDR1 KGHSH and CDR2 LQKENI. CDR3 length: 15 amino acids. In nucleotides, the CDR3 is TGTGCCAGCTCACCCCGGGGAGCAACTAATGAAAAACTGTTTTTT. Its protein product is CASSPRGATNEKLFF.

There are a few counts of this clonotype. The chain combines TRBV5-4 with TRBJ1-2, with D hard to call. The CDR3 contains 14 residues. Trimming left V 4 bases short and J 3 bases short, with 13 bases between. Germline V gene sequence: CDR1 SGHNT, CDR2 YYREEE (reference sequence). The CDR3 DNA reads TGTGCCAGCAGCGGAATGCAAGGGTACTATGGCTACACCTTC. Translating gives CASSGMQGYYGYTF. The whole variable domain, filled in from reference TRBV5-4 and TRBJ1-2, reads ETGVTQSPTHLIKTRGQQVTLRCSSQSGHNTVSWYQQALGQGPQFIFQYYREEENGRGNFPPRFSGLQFPNYSSELNVNALELDDSALYLCASSGMQGYYGYTFGSGTRLTVV.

This clonotype was seen more than once but under ten times. The chain uses TRBV30 and TRBJ2-2; the match to TRBD1 covers 7 bases. The CDR3 length is 16 residues. The germline V gene encodes CDR1 GTSNPN and CDR2 SVGIG (reference sequence). V trimming: 0 bases; J trimming: 0 bases; junction bases outside the gene matches: 4. CDR3 sequence: CAWSVTGTANTGELFF. The CDR3 coding sequence is TGTGCCTGGAGTGTAACCGGGACAGCGAACACCGGGGAGCTGTTTTTT.

The CDR3 sequence is CASSESLWDGPPIGQYF. In DNA form, the CDR3 reads TGTGCCAGCAGCGAGAGCCTCTGGGACGGCCCGCCAATCGGGCAGTACTTC. The chain combines TRBV4-2 with TRBJ2-7; either TRBD1 or TRBD2 may fit D (5 bases each). This CDR3 is 17 amino acids long. Trimming took 5 bases from V and 9 from J, leaving 29 bases between them. Germline V lookup: CDR1 LGHNA, CDR2 YNFKEQ.

This clonotype occurred a few times. This chain joins TRBV27 and TRBJ2-1; D possibly corresponds to TRBD1 (5 bases). Germline values: CDR1 MNHEY, CDR2 SMNVEV (reference sequence). The CDR3 covers 14 residues. V lost 5 bases and J lost 3, with 11 bases in between. This CDR3 reads CASSPERGYNEQFF. The DNA of the CDR3 is TGTGCCAGCAGTCCAGAAAGGGGCTACAATGAGCAGTTCTTC.

This clonotype was seen a few times. The chain employs TRBV29-1 and TRBJ1-1, with D unresolved. The V and J ends lost 4 bases and 0 bases respectively, with 9 bases between them. From germline, CDR1 is SQVTM and CDR2 ANQGSEA. The CDR3 loop spans 13 amino acids. Here the CDR3 reads CSVAAGLNTEAFF. The CDR3, as DNA: TGCAGCGTTGCGGCAGGACTGAACACTGAAGCTTTCTTT.

This clonotype was detected a few times. This chain uses TRBV12-5 with TRBJ2-5; 14 bases align to TRBD2. The germline gives CDR1 LGHNT, CDR2 FRNRAP. After removal of 6 bases from V and 6 bases from J, the junction contained 6 bases not matched to a gene. This CDR3 contains 15 residues. CDR3 coding DNA: TGTGCTAGTGGCGCCGGGACTAGCGGGAGTCAGACCCAGTACTTC. Protein: CASGAGTSGSQTQYF.

In its sample, this clonotype was seen a few times. V usage is TRBV6-1 and J usage is TRBJ2-3, with D perhaps TRBD1 (6 bases). The CDR3 runs 14 residues. Deletions cut 8 bases from V and 0 bases from J, with 12 bases between. Germline CDR1 reads MNHNS; CDR2 reads SASEGT. CDR3 loop: CASLDSQSTDTQYF. As DNA, the CDR3 is TGTGCCAGCCTGGACAGCCAAAGCACAGATACGCAGTATTTT.

This clonotype appeared many times. The chain combines TRBV7-9 with TRBJ2-7; 11 nucleotides agree with TRBD1. The J segment lost 3 bases and the V segment lost 5 bases, leaving 6 bases of the junction unmatched. The CDR3 is 15 amino acids. Germline-derived CDR1 and CDR2 are SEHNR and FQNEAQ (reference sequence). CDR3 bases: TGTGCCAGCAGCCAAGTCGGGACAGGGGGCTACGAGCAGTACTTC. Its protein is CASSQVGTGGYEQYF.

This clonotype has a count of ten or more. The V gene is TRBV6-2 or TRBV6-3, the J gene TRBJ2-7; 14 nucleotides agree with TRBD2. The CDR3 runs 15 residues. V was clipped by 7 bases and J by 4 bases; unmatched bases: 6. Germline V CDR1 and CDR2: MNHEY, SVGEGT. The CDR3 region is CASIGLAGGFYEQYF. The CDR3 DNA follows: TGTGCCAGCATCGGACTAGCGGGAGGTTTTTACGAGCAGTACTTC.

This clonotype appeared many times. The V call is TRBV28, the J call TRBJ2-7; 9 bases are a match to TRBD1. This CDR3 is built from 13 residues. In germline, CDR1 is MDHEN, CDR2 SYDVKM. V was clipped by 6 bases and J by 6 bases; unmatched bases: 6. The CDR3 loop reads CASSPGTGIEQYF. The CDR3, as DNA: TGTGCCAGCAGCCCCGGGACAGGGATCGAGCAGTACTTC.

There are a few counts of this clonotype. V is TRBV5-5 and J is TRBJ2-1, with TRBD2 identical over 13 bases. The CDR3 sequence is 16 residues long. CDR1 is SGHKS and CDR2 is YYEKEE in the germline V gene (reference sequence). Losses at the gene ends were 0 bases for V and 8 bases for J; bases not matched to a gene: 5. CDR3 bases: TGTGCCAGCAGCTTGGTTCGGACTAGCGGGAGCTATGAGCAGTTCTTC. This gives the protein CASSLVRTSGSYEQFF.

This clonotype was detected many times. The chain has TRBV28 and TRBJ2-7; possible D gene TRBD2, 5 bases. The CDR3 spans 14 residues. Trimming pared 5 bases from V and 1 base from J, leaving 12 bases between. The V gene's germline CDR1 is MDHEN and CDR2 SYDVKM. The CDR3 DNA follows: TGTGCCAGCAGTCCTCCGGGATCTTCCTACGAGCAGTACTTC. Encoded protein: CASSPPGSSYEQYF.

This clonotype was seen ten or more times. The rearrangement joins TRBV6-1 to TRBJ2-5, with 11 bases lining up with TRBD2. The CDR3 is 16 residues long. V was clipped by 5 bases and J by 5 bases; unmatched bases: 10. Germline V lookup: CDR1 MNHNS, CDR2 SASEGT. CDR3 protein: CASSSLRLAGGETQYF. In DNA, the CDR3 is TGTGCCAGCAGTTCCCTCCGCTTAGCGGGAGGGGAGACCCAGTACTTC.

The DNA of the CDR3 is TGTGCCAGTAGTATTCCCGGGGGGGCGAACTACAATGAGCAGTTCTTC. It translates to CASSIPGGANYNEQFF. V usage is TRBV19 and J usage is TRBJ2-1; 8 bases are shared with TRBD2. V dropped 3 bases and J dropped 3; count of bases not matched to a gene: 7. Germline V gene sequence: CDR1 LNHDA, CDR2 SQIVND (reference sequence). The CDR3 covers 16 residues.

In this sample, this clonotype turned up many times. The genes are TRBV10-3 and TRBJ2-1, with TRBD1 matching over 7 bases. V lost 1 base and J lost 14; bases outside the gene matches: 8. This CDR3 has 13 residues. The germline V gene encodes CDR1 ENHRY and CDR2 SYGVKD. The CDR3 here is CAISELDRNTKFF. The CDR3 region has the DNA TGTGCCATCAGTGAGTTGGACAGGAATACTAAGTTCTTC.

This chain connects TRBV20-1 to TRBJ2-3; TRBD2 aligns across 10 bases. V was clipped by 6 bases and J by 0 bases; unmatched bases: 12. The germline CDR1 and CDR2 sequences are DFQATT and SNEGSKA (reference sequence). The CDR3 has 17 amino acids. CDR3 nucleotide sequence: TGCAGTGCCCCGGGTTCGCCTAGCGGGGGAAGCACAGATACGCAGTATTTT. It encodes CSAPGSPSGGSTDTQYF.

In this sample, this clonotype turned up many times. The chain is built from TRBV28 and TRBJ2-7, with D maybe TRBD1 (5 bases). Germline loops: CDR1 MDHEN, CDR2 SYDVKM. This CDR3 contains 13 residues. Trimming removed 4 bases from V and 5 bases from J, with 12 bases in between. The CDR3 nucleotides are TGTGCCAGCAGTTCAGGGATGTCCAACGAGCAGTACTTC. Its protein is CASSSGMSNEQYF.

This clonotype was seen more than once but under ten times. A junction boundary mismatches the germline segment, possibly from a read error. CDR3 region: CASPPNRDREAFF. The DNA of the CDR3 is TGTGCCAGCCCACCTAACCGGGACAGGGAAGCTTTCTTT. The chain carries TRBV18 and TRBJ1-1, with 8 bases that match TRBD1. Looked up from germline, CDR1 is KGHSH and CDR2 is LQKENI. This CDR3 region has 13 residues.

This clonotype was found many times. This rearrangement joins TRBV30 to TRBJ2-2; 12 positions match TRBD1. V lost 5 bases, J lost 7 bases, and 8 bases stayed unmatched. This CDR3 is 15 amino acids long. Germline V gene sequence: CDR1 GTSNPN, CDR2 SVGIG (reference sequence). CDR3 in amino acids: CAWGSGQGAVGELFF. The DNA for the CDR3 is TGTGCCTGGGGATCGGGACAGGGGGCAGTCGGGGAGCTGTTTTTT. Full variable domain (missing parts from reference TRBV30 and TRBJ2-2): SQTIHQWPATLVQPVGSPLSLECTVEGTSNPNLYWYRQAAGRGLQLLFYSVGIGQISSEVPQNLSASRPQDRQFILSSKKLLLSDSGFYLCAWGSGQGAVGELFFGEGSRLTVL.

This clonotype was seen ten or more times. CDR3 loop: CASSELDQPQHF. The CDR3 DNA reads as TGTGCCAGCAGTGAATTGGATCAGCCCCAGCATTTT. This chain joins TRBV6-1 and TRBJ1-5; D is uncertain. The germline gives CDR1 MNHNS, CDR2 SASEGT. V dropped 2 bases and J dropped 5 bases, with 4 bases sitting between them. The length of the CDR3 is 12 residues.

V is TRBV7-2 and J is TRBJ1-4; possibly TRBD1 for D (6 bases). In germline, CDR1 is SGHTA, CDR2 FQGNSA. The ends were cut back, 5 bases at V and 3 bases at J, with 16 bases in the middle. This CDR3 contains 16 residues. DNA of the CDR3: TGTGCCAGCAGCCCCACAGGGAGTTTGGCTAATGAAAAACTGTTTTTT. Protein product: CASSPTGSLANEKLFF.

This clonotype was seen repeatedly, ten times or more. The genes are TRBV6-1 and TRBJ2-3, with a weak D call TRBD2 (5 bases). The CDR3 consists of 14 residues. Trimming removed 6 bases from V and 5 bases from J, with 15 bases in between. Germline CDR1 MNHNS, CDR2 SASEGT. Here the CDR3 DNA reads TGTGCCAGCAGAGTCGACTATAATATAGATACGCAGTATTTT. It codes for CASRVDYNIDTQYF.

This clonotype was seen many times. The V gene is TRBV30, the J gene TRBJ1-1, with D possibly matching TRBD1 (5 bases). Germline CDR1 is GTSNPN and CDR2 is SVGIG (reference sequence). The CDR3 loop spans 13 amino acids. V lost 1 base and J 2 bases, leaving 8 bases between the germline ends. CDR3 sequence: CAWSGQFNTEAFF. The CDR3 region has the DNA TGTGCCTGGAGTGGACAGTTCAACACTGAAGCTTTCTTT.

The J gene is TRBJ1-2, the V gene TRBV19; D is ambiguous. V was clipped by 10 bases and J by 8 bases, with 20 bases between them. The CDR3 totals 13 residues. From germline, CDR1 is LNHDA and CDR2 SQIVND (reference sequence). CDR3 amino acids: CATTNGRPRGYTF. In DNA, the CDR3 is TGTGCCACCACAAACGGGAGACCTCGAGGCTACACCTTC.